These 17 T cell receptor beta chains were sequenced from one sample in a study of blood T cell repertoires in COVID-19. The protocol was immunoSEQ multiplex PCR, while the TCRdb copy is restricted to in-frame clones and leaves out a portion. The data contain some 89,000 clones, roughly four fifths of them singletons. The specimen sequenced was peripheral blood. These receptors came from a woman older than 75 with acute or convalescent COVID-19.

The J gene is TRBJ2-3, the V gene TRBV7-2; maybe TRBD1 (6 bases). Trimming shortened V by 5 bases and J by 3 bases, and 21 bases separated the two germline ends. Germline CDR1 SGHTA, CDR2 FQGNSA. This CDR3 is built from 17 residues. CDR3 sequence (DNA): TGTGCCAGCAGCCCTGAGACAGGACCACAAGGGACAGATACGCAGTATTTT. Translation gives CASSPETGPQGTDTQYF. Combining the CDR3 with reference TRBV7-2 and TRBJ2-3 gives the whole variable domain GAGVSQSPSNKVTEKGKDVELRCDPISGHTALYWYRQSLGQGLEFLIYFQGNSAPDKSGLPSDRFSAERTGGSVSTLTIQRTQQEDSAVYLCASSPETGPQGTDTQYFGPGTRLTVL.

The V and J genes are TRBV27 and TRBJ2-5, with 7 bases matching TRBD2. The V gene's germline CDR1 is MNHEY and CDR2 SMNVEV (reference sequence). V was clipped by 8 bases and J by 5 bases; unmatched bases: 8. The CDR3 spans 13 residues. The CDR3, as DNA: TGTGCCAGCGGGTTTAGGGAGGGGGAGACCCAGTACTTC. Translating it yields CASGFREGETQYF.

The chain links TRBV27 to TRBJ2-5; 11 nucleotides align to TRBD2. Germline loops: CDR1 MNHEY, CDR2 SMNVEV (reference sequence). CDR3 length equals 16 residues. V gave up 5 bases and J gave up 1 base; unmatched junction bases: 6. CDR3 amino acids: CASSTRLAGRQETQYF. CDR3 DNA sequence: TGTGCCAGCAGTACCCGACTAGCGGGACGCCAAGAGACCCAGTACTTC.

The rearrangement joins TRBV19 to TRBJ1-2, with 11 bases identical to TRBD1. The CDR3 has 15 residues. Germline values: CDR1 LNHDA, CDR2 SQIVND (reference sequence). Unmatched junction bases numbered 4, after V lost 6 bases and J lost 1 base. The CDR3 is CASRKGQGDNYGYTF. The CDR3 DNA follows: TGTGCCAGTAGGAAGGGACAGGGGGATAACTATGGCTACACCTTC.

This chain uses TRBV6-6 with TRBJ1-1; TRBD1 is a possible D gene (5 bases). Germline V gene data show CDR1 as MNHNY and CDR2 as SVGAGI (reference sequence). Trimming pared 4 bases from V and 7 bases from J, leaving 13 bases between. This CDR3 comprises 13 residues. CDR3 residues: CASSSLGADEAFF. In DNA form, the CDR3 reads TGTGCCAGCAGTTCGCTTGGGGCGGATGAAGCTTTCTTT.

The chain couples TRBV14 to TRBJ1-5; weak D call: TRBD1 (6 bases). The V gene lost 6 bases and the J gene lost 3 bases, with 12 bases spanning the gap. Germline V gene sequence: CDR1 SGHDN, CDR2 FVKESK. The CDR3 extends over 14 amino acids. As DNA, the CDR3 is TGTGCCAGCAGGCGCCGGACAGACAATCAGCCCCAGCATTTT. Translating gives CASRRRTDNQPQHF. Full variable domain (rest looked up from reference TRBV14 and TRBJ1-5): EAGVTQFPSHSVIEKGQTVTLRCDPISGHDNLYWYRRVMGKEIKFLLHFVKESKQDESGMPNNRFLAERTGGTYSTLKVQPAELEDSGVYFCASRRRTDNQPQHFGDGTRLSIL.

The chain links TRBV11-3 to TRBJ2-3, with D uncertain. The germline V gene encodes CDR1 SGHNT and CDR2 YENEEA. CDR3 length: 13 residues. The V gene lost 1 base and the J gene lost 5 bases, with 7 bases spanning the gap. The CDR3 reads CASSLVQRDTQYF. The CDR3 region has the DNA TGTGCCAGCAGCTTAGTACAGAGAGATACGCAGTATTTT.

The CDR3 nucleotides are TGTGCCAGCAGTTACTCGACGGTCAGGGAAGGCTACACCTTC. It translates to CASSYSTVREGYTF. The chain carries TRBV6-5 and TRBJ1-2; D is perhaps TRBD1 (5 bases). Trimming removed 0 bases from V and 8 bases from J, with 13 bases in between. The germline CDR1 and CDR2 sequences are MNHEY and SVGAGI. This CDR3 is built from 14 residues.

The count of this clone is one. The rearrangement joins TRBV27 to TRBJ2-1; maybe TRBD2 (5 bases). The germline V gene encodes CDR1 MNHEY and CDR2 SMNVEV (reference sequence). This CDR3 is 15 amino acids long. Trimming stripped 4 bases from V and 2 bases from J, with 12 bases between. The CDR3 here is CASSSSPGTYNEQFF. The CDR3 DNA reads TGTGCCAGCAGTTCAAGCCCCGGGACCTACAATGAGCAGTTCTTC.

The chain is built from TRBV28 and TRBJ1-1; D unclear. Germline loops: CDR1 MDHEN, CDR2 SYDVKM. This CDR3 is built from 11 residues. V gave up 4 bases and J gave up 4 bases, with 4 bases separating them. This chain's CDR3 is CASSYITEAFF. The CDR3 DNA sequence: TGTGCCAGCAGTTATATCACTGAAGCTTTCTTT.

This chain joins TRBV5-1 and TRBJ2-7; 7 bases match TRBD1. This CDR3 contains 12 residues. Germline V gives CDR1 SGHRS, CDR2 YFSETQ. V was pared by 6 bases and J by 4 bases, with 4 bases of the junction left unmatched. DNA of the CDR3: TGCGCCAGCAAGGGACAGACTTACGAGCAGTACTTC. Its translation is CASKGQTYEQYF.

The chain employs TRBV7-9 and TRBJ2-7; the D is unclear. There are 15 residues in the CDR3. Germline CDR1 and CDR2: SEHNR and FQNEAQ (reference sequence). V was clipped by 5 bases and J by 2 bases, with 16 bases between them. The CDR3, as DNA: TGTGCCAGCAGCCCCAGTGGGCAGGCCGCCTACGAGCAGTACTTC. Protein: CASSPSGQAAYEQYF.

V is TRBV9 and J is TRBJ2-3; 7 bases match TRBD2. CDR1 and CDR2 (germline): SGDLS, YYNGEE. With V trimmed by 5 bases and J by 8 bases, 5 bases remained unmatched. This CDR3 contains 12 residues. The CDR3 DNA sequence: TGTGCCAGCAGTGCGGGGGTAGGTACGCAGTATTTT. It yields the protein CASSAGVGTQYF.

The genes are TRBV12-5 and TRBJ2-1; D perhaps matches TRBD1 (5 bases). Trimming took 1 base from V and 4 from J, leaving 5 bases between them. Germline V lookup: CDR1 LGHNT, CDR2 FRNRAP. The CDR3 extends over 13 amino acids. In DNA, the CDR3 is TGTGCTAGTGGTTTGGGACAGTACAATGAGCAGTTCTTC. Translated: CASGLGQYNEQFF.

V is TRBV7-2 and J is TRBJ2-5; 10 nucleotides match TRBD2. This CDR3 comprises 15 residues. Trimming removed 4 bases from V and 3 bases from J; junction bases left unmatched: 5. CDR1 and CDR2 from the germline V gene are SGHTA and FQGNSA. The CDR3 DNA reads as TGTGCCAGCAGCTGGGCGGGACTAGCGAAAGAGACCCAGTACTTC. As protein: CASSWAGLAKETQYF. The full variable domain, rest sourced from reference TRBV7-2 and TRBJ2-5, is GAGVSQSPSNKVTEKGKDVELRCDPISGHTALYWYRQSLGQGLEFLIYFQGNSAPDKSGLPSDRFSAERTGGSVSTLTIQRTQQEDSAVYLCASSWAGLAKETQYFGPGTRLLVL.

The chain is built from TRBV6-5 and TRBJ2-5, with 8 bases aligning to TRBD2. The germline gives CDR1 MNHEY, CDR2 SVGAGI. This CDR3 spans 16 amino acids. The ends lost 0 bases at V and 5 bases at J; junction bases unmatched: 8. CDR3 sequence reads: CASSYSRTGGAETQYF. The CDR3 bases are TGTGCCAGCAGTTACTCGCGGACGGGAGGGGCGGAGACCCAGTACTTC.

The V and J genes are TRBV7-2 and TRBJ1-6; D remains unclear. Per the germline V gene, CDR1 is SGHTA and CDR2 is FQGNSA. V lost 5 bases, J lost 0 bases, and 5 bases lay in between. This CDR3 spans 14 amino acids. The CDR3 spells CASSRSSYNSPLHF. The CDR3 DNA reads TGTGCCAGCAGCCGCAGCTCCTATAATTCACCCCTCCACTTT.